What follows is one TCR beta chain and its context. Its antigen is currently unknown. Patients were diagnosed with urothelial carcinoma, either locally advanced or metastatic. Only in-frame clones appear in the TCRdb table, and some are missing; sequencing was by immunoSEQ multiplex PCR. Of around 30,000 clones listed, around 75% were seen once; the top ten hold approximately 2%. The data were taken from a study of PD-L1 blockade in urothelial cancer. As for the study in general: Analyzed time points were 3 weeks (second dose) and 6 weeks after therapy began. Blood samples had a median of around 140,000 T cells, tens of thousands of unique TCRs, and clonality more than 0.075.

The V gene's germline CDR1 is SGDLS and CDR2 YYNGEE. The CDR3 totals 16 residues. J was trimmed by 6 bases and V by 0 bases; bases with no gene match: 6. Findings and caveats of the study: Tumor-associated clones in blood expanded more at 3 weeks in durable-benefit patients.

This clonotype was sampled from a man aged 45-60 years with urothelial cancer. Sequencing used PBMCs, obtained around atezolizumab (anti-PD-L1) treatment. The chain joins TRBV9 to TRBJ2-3, with 11 bases lining up with TRBD2. CDR3 residues: CASSVASSGGFDTQYF. For the CDR3, the DNA is TGTGCCAGCAGCGTAGCTTCTAGCGGGGGGTTCGATACGCAGTATTTT. Filled out from reference TRBV9 and TRBJ2-3, the complete variable domain reads DSGVTQTPKHLITATGQRVTLRCSPRSGDLSVYWYQQSLDQGLQFLIQYYNGEERAKGNILERFSAQQFPDLHSELNLSSLELGDSALYFCASSVASSGGFDTQYFGPGTRLTVL.